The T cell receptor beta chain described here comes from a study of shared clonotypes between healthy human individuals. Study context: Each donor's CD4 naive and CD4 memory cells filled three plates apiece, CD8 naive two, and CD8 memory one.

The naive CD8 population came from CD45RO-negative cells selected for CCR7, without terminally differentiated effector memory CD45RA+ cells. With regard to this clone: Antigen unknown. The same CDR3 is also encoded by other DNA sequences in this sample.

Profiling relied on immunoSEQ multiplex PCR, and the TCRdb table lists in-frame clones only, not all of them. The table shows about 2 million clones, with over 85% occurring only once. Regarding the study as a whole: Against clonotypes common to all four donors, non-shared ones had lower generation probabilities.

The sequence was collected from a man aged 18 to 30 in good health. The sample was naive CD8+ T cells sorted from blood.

The CDR3 region is CASSVGGIGYEQYF. The CDR3, as DNA: TGTGCCAGCAGCGTAGGGGGGATCGGTTACGAGCAGTACTTC. This chain uses TRBV9 with TRBJ2-7, with D possibly called TRBD1 or TRBD2 (5 bases each). Deletions cut 0 bases from V and 4 bases from J, with 11 bases between. The germline V gene has CDR1 SGDLS and CDR2 YYNGEE. This CDR3 has 14 amino acids. The full variable domain, its missing parts supplied by reference TRBV9 and TRBJ2-7, is DSGVTQTPKHLITATGQRVTLRCSPRSGDLSVYWYQQSLDQGLQFLIQYYNGEERAKGNILERFSAQQFPDLHSELNLSSLELGDSALYFCASSVGGIGYEQYFGPGTRLTVT.